This T cell receptor beta chain was observed in a study of blood T cell repertoires in COVID-19. Study in general: T cells, B-cell-depleted T cells, or PBMCs supplied cDNA or gDNA.

V was cut by 2 bases and J by 5 bases, with 12 bases left in between. This CDR3 is 14 amino acids long. Germline assignment: CDR1 MNHEY and CDR2 SMNVEV (reference sequence). Sequenced by immunoSEQ multiplex PCR; TCRdb stores in-frame clones only, minus some. The sample shows 250,000 or so clones, approximately 84% of them seen only once. V is TRBV27 and J is TRBJ1-2; D unclear. Sample: PBMCs or T cells enriched from blood (not recorded which). The source of this sequence is a man aged 50 to 59 who had recovered from COVID-19. CDR3 protein: CASSLGKAQYGYTF. CDR3 DNA sequence: TGTGCCAGCAGTTTAGGAAAAGCGCAGTATGGCTACACCTTC.